A selection of T cell receptor beta chains follows, all from one sample in a study of blood T cell repertoires in COVID-19. Some clones are missing from TCRdb's copy, which holds only in-frame ones; the method was immunoSEQ multiplex PCR. This sample carries about 190,000 clones, less than 85% of them seen once, and the ten largest clones take about an eighth. Material for sequencing was peripheral blood. The source of these receptors is a woman between 45 and 60 years old with acute or convalescent COVID-19. CDR3s leave out the opening cysteine and the closing phenylalanine or tryptophan. D genes are given only for firm matches.

D gene	V gene	CDR3 protein
NA	TRBV30	AWSVLQGGSYEQY
NA	TRBV18	ASSPQSGGTETQY
NA	TRBV27	ASSLGHTVGRAF
TRBD1	TRBV28	ASSLGGFNEKLF
TRBD2	TRBV6-5	ASRSLAGTGELF
NA	TRBV4-1	ASSPEASYEQY
TRBD1	TRBV6-5	ASSKTQGARSPLH
NA	TRBV12-3/TRBV12-4	ASARVNTEAF
TRBD1	TRBV30	AWSVGTGLNSPLH
NA	TRBV11-2	ASSFGSSYEQY
NA	TRBV11-2	ASSTLDMDEGEQF
TRBD2	TRBV6-5	ASRPSGGGTDTQY
NA	TRBV10-3	AISELEGGKLF
TRBD2	TRBV11-2	ASSTYFSGRSNEQF
NA	TRBV5-5	ASSWAGARQNIQY
TRBD2	TRBV5-1	ASSLERGTSVTDTQY
TRBD1	TRBV2	ARSGQINYGYT
NA	TRBV10-2	ASRGQGTPTEAF
NA	TRBV3-1/TRBV3-2	ASSPGVGSGPSNYGYT
NA	TRBV18	ASSLDRNQETQY
NA	TRBV24-1	ATSDSLNEKLF
TRBD1	TRBV7-6	ASSLDRGRGVREQY
NA	TRBV7-2	ASSLAFNSPLH
NA	TRBV5-4	ASSPAGGREDYGYT
TRBD1	TRBV30	AWSRGGRGTEAF
TRBD1	TRBV6-5	ASSPTGGSYNEQF